The text below deals with one T cell receptor (beta chain). This record belongs to a study of blood T cells in healthy people across ages. Combining a sample-barcoded 5' primer with a J-beta primer mix, a second PCR ran for roughly 7 to 11 cycles. TCRdb reanalysed the 5' RACE reads using MiXCR and keeps one entry per CDR3 protein. The repertoire holds some 640,000 distinct CDR3 sequences, with more than 40% as singletons. J gave up 9 bases and V 3 bases, and 7 bases lay outside the gene matches. The CDR3 length is 15 residues. Germline loops: CDR1 SGHKS, CDR2 YYEKEE (reference sequence). This clonotype was obtained from a woman in her sixties or seventies in good health. The chain carries TRBV5-5 and TRBJ1-6, with 9 bases matching TRBD1. The sample consisted of blood. The CDR3 protein is CASSSGTGQGSPLHF. The CDR3 nucleotides are TGTGCCAGCAGCTCCGGGACAGGGCAGGGTTCACCCCTCCACTTT.